The rows below give T cell receptor beta chains drawn from one sample of a study of PD-L1 blockade in urothelial cancer. Profiling relied on immunoSEQ multiplex PCR, and the TCRdb table lists in-frame clones only, not all of them. This sample yields tens of thousands of clones, of which about 83% are seen a single time; more than 2% belongs to the top ten. The sample here was PBMCs, taken around atezolizumab (anti-PD-L1) treatment. The receptor source for this set is a man aged 60 to 69 with urothelial cancer. CDR3s include the opening cysteine and the closing phenylalanine or tryptophan. The D gene is left open where the match is weak. The size of a clone is reported for some rows only, either as once, few or many, or as a class for expanded clones.

>.|TRBD1|TRBV15|TRBJ2-7
CATSRGPLTGGHTTYEQYF
TGTGCCACCAGCAGAGGCCCACTGACAGGGGGCCATACCACCTACGAGCAGTACTTC
>.|TRBD2|TRBV7-2|TRBJ2-4
CASSPDPGTSGRKNIQYF
TGTGCCAGCAGCCCGGATCCTGGGACTAGCGGACGAAAAAACATTCAGTACTTC
>.|.|TRBV12-5|TRBJ1-5
CARVRGLSNQPQHF
TGTGCCAGAGTCCGGGGTCTTAGCAATCAGCCCCAGCATTTT
>.|TRBD2|TRBV5-4|TRBJ2-7
CASSVSGRVGSYEQYF
TGTGCCAGCAGCGTCAGCGGGAGAGTCGGATCCTACGAGCAGTACTTC
>few|.|TRBV28|TRBJ1-1
CASLRATTTEAFF
TGTGCCAGCCTCAGGGCTACAACAACTGAAGCTTTCTTT
>.|TRBD1|TRBV11-2|TRBJ1-2
CASSLDPQGKVYGYTF
TGTGCCAGCAGCTTAGATCCACAGGGGAAGGTCTATGGCTACACCTTC
>.|TRBD2|TRBV7-6|TRBJ2-7
CASSLGGGRENEQYF
TGTGCCAGCAGCTTAGGCGGCGGGAGGGAAAACGAGCAGTACTTC
>.|.|TRBV6-1|TRBJ2-3
CASSEARIGSSTDTQYF
TGTGCCAGCAGTGAGGCGCGGATAGGATCTAGCACAGATACGCAGTATTTT
>once|.|TRBV5-1|TRBJ1-1
CASTYYPSGGNTEAFF
TGCGCCAGCACATACTATCCATCGGGAGGGAACACTGAAGCTTTCTTT
>few|.|TRBV5-1|TRBJ2-2
CASSLVQADGGLFF
TGCGCCAGCAGCCTGGTCCAGGCAGACGGTGGGCTGTTTTTT
>.|.|TRBV7-9|TRBJ1-4
CASSPSGGRGEKLFF
TGTGCCAGCAGCCCTTCCGGGGGTAGGGGTGAAAAACTGTTTTTT
>.|.|TRBV11-2|TRBJ2-5
CASSYGETQYF
TGTGCCAGCAGCTACGGAGAGACCCAGTACTTC
>.|TRBD2|TRBV5-4|TRBJ2-5
CASTPSGGSQETQYF
TGTGCCAGCACCCCTAGCGGGGGGTCACAAGAGACCCAGTACTTC
>.|TRBD1|TRBV19|TRBJ1-6
CASSDRGYSPLHF
TGTGCCAGTTCTGACAGGGGATATTCACCCCTCCACTTT
>.|.|TRBV5-1|TRBJ2-7
CASSPQLVYSQTGSYEQYF
TGCGCCAGCAGCCCACAACTAGTGTATTCCCAAACCGGATCCTACGAGCAGTACTTC
>.|.|TRBV5-4|TRBJ2-3
CASSRGAIQGVTDTQYF
TGTGCCAGCAGCAGGGGGGCCATCCAGGGGGTCACAGATACGCAGTATTTT
>.|.|TRBV20-1|TRBJ2-3
CSAEVADTQYF
TGCAGTGCGGAGGTGGCCGATACGCAGTATTTT
>.|TRBD2|TRBV29-1|TRBJ2-1
CSVTIGTSSNEQFF
TGCAGCGTCACCATAGGGACTAGCAGTAATGAGCAGTTCTTC
>.|TRBD2|TRBV28|TRBJ2-1
CASSLFSLAGVRNEQFF
TGTGCCAGCAGTTTATTTTCTTTGGCGGGAGTTCGGAATGAGCAGTTCTTC
>.|TRBD2|TRBV4-1|TRBJ2-3
CASSQVILAGGTTDTQYF
TGCGCCAGCAGCCAAGTAATCCTAGCGGGGGGTACCACAGATACGCAGTATTTT
>.|TRBD1|TRBV10-3|TRBJ1-6
CAIQTDRGDNSPLHF
TGTGCCATTCAAACCGACAGGGGGGATAATTCACCCCTCCACTTT
>.|TRBD2|TRBV7-8|TRBJ2-1
CASSLRVREGGSYEQFF
TGTGCCAGCAGCTTAAGGGTGAGGGAGGGAGGGAGCTATGAGCAGTTCTTC
>.|.|TRBV18|TRBJ2-7
CASPRAPEQYF
TGTGCCAGCCCCAGGGCCCCCGAGCAGTACTTC
>few|TRBD1|TRBV2|TRBJ1-1
CASSEEGTGTEAFF
TGTGCCAGCAGTGAAGAGGGGACAGGGACTGAAGCTTTCTTT
>.|TRBD1|TRBV5-1|TRBJ2-7
CASSRSPDRGRYEQYF
TGCGCCAGCAGCAGGAGCCCGGACAGGGGGCGCTACGAGCAGTACTTC
>few|.|TRBV2|TRBJ1-2
CASSESFRVEGYTF
TGTGCCAGCAGTGAAAGTTTCAGGGTGGAGGGCTACACCTTC
>.|TRBD2|TRBV27|TRBJ2-5
CASSRLGTSGVETQYF
TGTGCCAGCAGCCGACTTGGGACTAGCGGGGTAGAGACCCAGTACTTC